Each of the 8 T cell receptor beta chains below was sequenced from the same sample in a study of cytomegalovirus exposure and HLA in healthy donors. It was with 60 Vbeta and 13 Jbeta primers that the PCR ran. Data came from immunoSEQ multiplex PCR; TCRdb stores just in-frame clones and leaves some out. Among around 93,000 clones listed, just under 80% were seen once. The sequencing input was PBMCs. These receptor sequences come from a woman aged 40 to 50 in good health and CMV-seronegative.

The genes are TRBV27 and TRBJ2-7; TRBD1 matches at 9 bases. V trimming: 6 bases; J trimming: 0 bases; junction bases outside the gene matches: 6. Germline values: CDR1 MNHEY, CDR2 SMNVEV (reference sequence). The CDR3 extends over 15 amino acids. The CDR3: CASSLRQGGSYEQYF. Here the CDR3 DNA reads TGTGCCAGCAGCCTCCGACAGGGGGGCTCCTACGAGCAGTACTTC.

Only a few counts were recorded for this clone. CDR3 sequence (DNA): TGTGCCAGCACCTACGGGGGGGACCAGTACTTC. Translating gives CASTYGGDQYF. The chain combines TRBV27 with TRBJ2-7; 8 bases are shared with TRBD2. Trimming cost V 7 bases and J 10 bases; bases outside gene matches: 6. The CDR3 covers 11 residues. Germline V gene data show CDR1 as MNHEY and CDR2 as SMNVEV (reference sequence).

The chain couples TRBV12-5 to TRBJ2-1; D gene ambiguous. The germline CDR1 and CDR2 sequences are LGHNT and FRNRAP. The CDR3 loop spans 13 amino acids. The V end was cut by 1 base, the J end by 4 bases, with 5 bases between. CDR3 protein: CASGLAFYNEQFF. For the CDR3, the DNA is TGTGCTAGTGGTTTGGCCTTTTACAATGAGCAGTTCTTC.

This clone turned up a few times. J is TRBJ2-7 and V is TRBV5-1; D possibly corresponds to TRBD2 (5 bases). This CDR3 has 15 residues. V was pared by 0 bases and J by 5 bases, with 15 bases between. Germline CDR1 and CDR2: SGHRS and YFSETQ. The CDR3 is CASSLASRGIDEQYF. The CDR3 DNA reads as TGCGCCAGCAGCTTGGCCTCTCGAGGGATTGACGAGCAGTACTTC.

V gene TRBV5-4 combines with J gene TRBJ2-7; a possible D gene is TRBD1 (6 bases). Trimming took off 6 bases at V and 4 bases at J, with 20 bases between the two ends. The length of the CDR3 is 15 residues. Germline assignment: CDR1 SGHNT and CDR2 YYREEE (reference sequence). CDR3 protein: CASNKLRTDSYEQYF. The CDR3 coding sequence is TGTGCCAGCAACAAGCTTCGGACAGACTCGTACGAGCAGTACTTC.

Here the CDR3 DNA reads TGTGCCAGCCGGACAGGAGGCCCCTACGAGCAGTACTTC. Its protein is CASRTGGPYEQYF. V is TRBV28 and J is TRBJ2-7; TRBD1 matches 7 bases. Germline V CDR1 and CDR2: MDHEN, SYDVKM. CDR3 length: 13 residues. J lost 2 bases, V lost 8 bases, and 6 bases had no gene match.

The genes are TRBV20-1 and TRBJ2-7; D uncertain. V lost 5 bases and J lost 3, with 5 bases in between. CDR3 size: 10 residues. CDR1 and CDR2 from the germline V gene are DFQATT and SNEGSKA (reference sequence). CDR3 residues: CSAVYYEQYF. The CDR3 coding sequence is TGCAGTGCTGTTTACTACGAGCAGTACTTC.

The chain recombines TRBV2 with TRBJ1-6; maybe TRBD1 (6 bases). V lost 7 bases and J lost 5, with 9 bases in between. The germline V gene encodes CDR1 SNHLY and CDR2 FYNNEI. The CDR3 is made up of 13 amino acids. Here the CDR3 DNA reads TGTGCCAGCAAGAACAGGGATAATTCACCCCTCCACTTT. It is translated as CASKNRDNSPLHF.